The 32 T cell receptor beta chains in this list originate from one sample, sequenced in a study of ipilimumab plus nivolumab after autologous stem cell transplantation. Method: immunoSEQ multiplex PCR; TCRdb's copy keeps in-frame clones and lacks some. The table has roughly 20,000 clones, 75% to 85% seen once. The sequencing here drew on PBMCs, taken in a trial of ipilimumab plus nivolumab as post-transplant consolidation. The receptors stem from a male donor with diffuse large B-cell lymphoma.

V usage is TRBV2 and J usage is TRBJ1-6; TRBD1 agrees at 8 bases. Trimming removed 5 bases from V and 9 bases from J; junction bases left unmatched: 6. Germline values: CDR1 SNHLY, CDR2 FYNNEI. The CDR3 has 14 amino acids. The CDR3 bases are TGTGCCAGCAGTCGACAGGGGATTTCTTCACCCCTCCACTTT. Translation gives CASSRQGISSPLHF.

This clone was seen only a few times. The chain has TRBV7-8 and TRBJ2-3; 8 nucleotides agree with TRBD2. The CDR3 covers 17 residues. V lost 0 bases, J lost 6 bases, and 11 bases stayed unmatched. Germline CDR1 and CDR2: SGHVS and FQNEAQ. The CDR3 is CASSLAPPGGGRDTQYF. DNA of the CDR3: TGTGCCAGCAGCTTAGCGCCCCCTGGCGGGGGGAGGGATACGCAGTATTTT.

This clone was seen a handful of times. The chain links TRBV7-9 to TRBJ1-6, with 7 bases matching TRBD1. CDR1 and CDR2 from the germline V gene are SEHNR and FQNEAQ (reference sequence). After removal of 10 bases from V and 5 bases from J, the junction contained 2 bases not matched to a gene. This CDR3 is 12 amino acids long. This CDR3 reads CATGQDNSPLHF. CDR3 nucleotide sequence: TGTGCCACCGGACAGGATAATTCACCCCTCCACTTT.

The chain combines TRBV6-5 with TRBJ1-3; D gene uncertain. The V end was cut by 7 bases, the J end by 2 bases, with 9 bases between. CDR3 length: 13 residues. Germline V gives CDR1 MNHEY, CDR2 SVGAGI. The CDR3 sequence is CASKFDTGNTIYF. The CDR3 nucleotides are TGTGCCAGCAAATTTGACACTGGAAACACCATATATTTT.

The CDR3 here is CASSPGQDHTEAFF. The CDR3 bases are TGTGCCAGCTCACCGGGACAGGATCACACTGAAGCTTTCTTT. The chain links TRBV18 to TRBJ1-1; 8 positions match TRBD1. The J segment lost 3 bases and the V segment lost 3 bases, leaving 3 bases of the junction unmatched. Germline assignment: CDR1 KGHSH and CDR2 LQKENI. This CDR3 comprises 14 residues. Full variable domain (rest looked up from reference TRBV18 and TRBJ1-1): NAGVMQNPRHLVRRRGQEARLRCSPMKGHSHVYWYRQLPEEGLKFMVYLQKENIIDESGMPKERFSAEFPKEGPSILRIQQVVRGDSAAYFCASSPGQDHTEAFFGQGTRLTVV.

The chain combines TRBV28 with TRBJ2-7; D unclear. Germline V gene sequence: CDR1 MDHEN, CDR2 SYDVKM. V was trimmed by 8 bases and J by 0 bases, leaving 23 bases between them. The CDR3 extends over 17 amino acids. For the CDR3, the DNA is TGTGCCAGCCGAGTGAGAGACAAGACCGAAAGCTCCTACGAGCAGTACTTC. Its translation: CASRVRDKTESSYEQYF.

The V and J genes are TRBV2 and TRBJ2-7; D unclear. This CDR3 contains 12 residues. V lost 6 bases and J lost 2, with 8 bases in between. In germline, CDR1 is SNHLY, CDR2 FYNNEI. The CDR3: CASRTGPYEQYF. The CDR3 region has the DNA TGTGCCAGCAGGACGGGCCCCTACGAGCAGTACTTC.

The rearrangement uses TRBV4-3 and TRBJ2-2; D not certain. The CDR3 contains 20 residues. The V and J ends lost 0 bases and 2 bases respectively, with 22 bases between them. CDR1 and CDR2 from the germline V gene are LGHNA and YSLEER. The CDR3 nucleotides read TGCGCCAGCAGCCAAGAAGTTGTCTTAAGGTCGACCTTTAACACCGGGGAGCTGTTTTTT. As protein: CASSQEVVLRSTFNTGELFF.

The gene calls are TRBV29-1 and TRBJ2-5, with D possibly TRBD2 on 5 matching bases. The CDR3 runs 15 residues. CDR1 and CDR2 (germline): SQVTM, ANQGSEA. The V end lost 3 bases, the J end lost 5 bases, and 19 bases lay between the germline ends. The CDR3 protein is CSVDPHLRVGETQYF. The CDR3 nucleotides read TGCAGCGTTGACCCCCACCTGAGGGTCGGGGAGACCCAGTACTTC.

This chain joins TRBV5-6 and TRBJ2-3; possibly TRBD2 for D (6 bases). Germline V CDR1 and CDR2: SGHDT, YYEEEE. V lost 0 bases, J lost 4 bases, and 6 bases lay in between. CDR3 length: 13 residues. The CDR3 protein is CASSLASADTQYF. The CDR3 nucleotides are TGTGCCAGCAGCTTGGCTAGCGCAGATACGCAGTATTTT.

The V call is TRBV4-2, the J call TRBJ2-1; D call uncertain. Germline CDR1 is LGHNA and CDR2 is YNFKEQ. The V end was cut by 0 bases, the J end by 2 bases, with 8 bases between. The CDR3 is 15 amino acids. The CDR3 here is CASSQEARAYNEQFF. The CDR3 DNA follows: TGTGCCAGCAGCCAAGAGGCTAGGGCCTACAATGAGCAGTTCTTC.

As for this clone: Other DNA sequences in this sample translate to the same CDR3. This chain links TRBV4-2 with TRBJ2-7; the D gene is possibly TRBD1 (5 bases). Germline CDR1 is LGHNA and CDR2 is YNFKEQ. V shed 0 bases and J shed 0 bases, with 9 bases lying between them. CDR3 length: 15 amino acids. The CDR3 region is CASSQDGTGSYEQYF. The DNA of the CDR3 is TGTGCCAGCAGCCAAGATGGCACAGGCTCCTACGAGCAGTACTTC.

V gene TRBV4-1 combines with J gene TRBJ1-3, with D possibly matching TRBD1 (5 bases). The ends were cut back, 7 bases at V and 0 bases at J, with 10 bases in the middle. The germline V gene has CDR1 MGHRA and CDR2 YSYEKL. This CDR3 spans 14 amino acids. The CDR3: CASKGLPSGNTIYF. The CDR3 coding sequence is TGCGCCAGCAAGGGACTCCCCTCTGGAAACACCATATATTTT.

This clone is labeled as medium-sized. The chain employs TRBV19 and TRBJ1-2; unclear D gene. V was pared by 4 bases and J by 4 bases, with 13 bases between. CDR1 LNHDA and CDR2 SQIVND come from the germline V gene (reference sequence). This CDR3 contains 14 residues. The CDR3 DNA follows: TGTGCCAGTAGTAAAACAAGGGAGCGCTATGGCTACACCTTC. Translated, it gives CASSKTRERYGYTF.

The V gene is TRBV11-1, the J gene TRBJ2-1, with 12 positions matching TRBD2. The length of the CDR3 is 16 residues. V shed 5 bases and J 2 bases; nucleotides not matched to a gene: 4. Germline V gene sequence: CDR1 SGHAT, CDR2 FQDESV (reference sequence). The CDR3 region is CASSRLAGVPYNEQFF. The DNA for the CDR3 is TGTGCCAGCAGCCGACTAGCGGGGGTACCCTACAATGAGCAGTTCTTC.

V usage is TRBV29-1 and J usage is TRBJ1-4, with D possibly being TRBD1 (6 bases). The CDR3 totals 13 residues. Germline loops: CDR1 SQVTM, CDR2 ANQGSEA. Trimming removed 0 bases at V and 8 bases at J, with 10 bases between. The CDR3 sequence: CSVEDTGREKLFF. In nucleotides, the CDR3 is TGCAGCGTTGAAGATACAGGGAGGGAAAAACTGTTTTTT.

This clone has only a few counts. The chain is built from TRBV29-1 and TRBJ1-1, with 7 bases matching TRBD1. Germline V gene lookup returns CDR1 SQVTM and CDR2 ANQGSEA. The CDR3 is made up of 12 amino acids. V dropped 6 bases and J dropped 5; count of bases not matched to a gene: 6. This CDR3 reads CSVRQGMTEAFF. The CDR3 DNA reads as TGCAGCGTCCGACAGGGTATGACTGAAGCTTTCTTT.

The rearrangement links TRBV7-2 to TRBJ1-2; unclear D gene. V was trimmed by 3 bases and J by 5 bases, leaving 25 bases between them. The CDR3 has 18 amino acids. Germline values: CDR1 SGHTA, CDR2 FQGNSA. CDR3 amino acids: CASSFLVTIDVRLYGYTF. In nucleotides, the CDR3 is TGTGCCAGCAGCTTTTTGGTAACGATCGACGTGCGGCTATATGGCTACACCTTC.

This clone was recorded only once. The CDR3 DNA reads TGTGCCAGCAGCGACCGACAGGGGGTCGAAAATTCACCCCTCCACTTT. This gives the protein CASSDRQGVENSPLHF. This sequence joins TRBV9 and TRBJ1-6; TRBD1 agrees at 9 bases. The CDR3 spans 16 residues. The ends lost 3 bases at V and 7 bases at J; junction bases unmatched: 8. CDR1 is SGDLS, CDR2 YYNGEE, per germline.

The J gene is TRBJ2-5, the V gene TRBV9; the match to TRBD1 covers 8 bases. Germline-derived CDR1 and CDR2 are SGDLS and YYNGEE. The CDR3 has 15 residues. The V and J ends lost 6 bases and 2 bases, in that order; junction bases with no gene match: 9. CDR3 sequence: CASTQGAGRQETQYF. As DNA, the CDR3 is TGTGCCAGCACTCAGGGGGCTGGGAGGCAAGAGACCCAGTACTTC.

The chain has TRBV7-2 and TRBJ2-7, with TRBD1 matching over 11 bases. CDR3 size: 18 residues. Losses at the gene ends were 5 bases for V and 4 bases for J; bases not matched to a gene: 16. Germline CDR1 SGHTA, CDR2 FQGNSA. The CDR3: CASSPYPPGTGGKYEQYF. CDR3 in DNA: TGTGCCAGCAGCCCATACCCCCCCGGGACAGGGGGTAAGTACGAGCAGTACTTC. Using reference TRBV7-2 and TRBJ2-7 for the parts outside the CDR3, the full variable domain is GAGVSQSPSNKVTEKGKDVELRCDPISGHTALYWYRQSLGQGLEFLIYFQGNSAPDKSGLPSDRFSAERTGGSVSTLTIQRTQQEDSAVYLCASSPYPPGTGGKYEQYFGPGTRLTVT.

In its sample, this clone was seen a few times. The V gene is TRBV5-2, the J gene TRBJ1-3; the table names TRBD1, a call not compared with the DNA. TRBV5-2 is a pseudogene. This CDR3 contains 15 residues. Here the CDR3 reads CASSLSPGLRNTIYF. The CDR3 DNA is TGTGCCAGCAGCTTATCTCCAGGGTTAAGAAACACCATATATTTT.

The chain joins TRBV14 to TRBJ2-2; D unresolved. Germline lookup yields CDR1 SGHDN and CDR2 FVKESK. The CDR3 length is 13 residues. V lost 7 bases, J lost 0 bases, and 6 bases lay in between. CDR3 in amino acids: CASNRANTGELFF. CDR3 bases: TGTGCCAGCAATAGGGCGAACACCGGGGAGCTGTTTTTT. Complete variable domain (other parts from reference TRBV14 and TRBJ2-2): EAGVTQFPSHSVIEKGQTVTLRCDPISGHDNLYWYRRVMGKEIKFLLHFVKESKQDESGMPNNRFLAERTGGTYSTLKVQPAELEDSGVYFCASNRANTGELFFGEGSRLTVL.

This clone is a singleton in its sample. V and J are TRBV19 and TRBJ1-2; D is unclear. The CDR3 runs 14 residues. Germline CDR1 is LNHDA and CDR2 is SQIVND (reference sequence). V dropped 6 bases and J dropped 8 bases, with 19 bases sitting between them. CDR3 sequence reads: CASREGLSVQGYTF. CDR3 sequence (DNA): TGTGCCAGTAGGGAAGGACTCTCCGTGCAGGGCTACACCTTC.

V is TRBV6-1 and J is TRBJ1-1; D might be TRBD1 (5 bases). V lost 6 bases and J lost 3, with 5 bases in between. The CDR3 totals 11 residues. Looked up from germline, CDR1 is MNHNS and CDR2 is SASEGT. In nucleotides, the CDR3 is TGTGCCAGCAGGGGGGACACTGAAGCTTTCTTT. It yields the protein CASRGDTEAFF.

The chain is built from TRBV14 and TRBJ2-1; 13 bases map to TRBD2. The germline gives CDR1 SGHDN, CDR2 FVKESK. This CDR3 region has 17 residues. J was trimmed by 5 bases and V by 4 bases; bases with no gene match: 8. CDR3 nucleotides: TGTGCCAGCAGCCCGCTACTAGCGGGGGGGACCCACAATGAGCAGTTCTTC. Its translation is CASSPLLAGGTHNEQFF.

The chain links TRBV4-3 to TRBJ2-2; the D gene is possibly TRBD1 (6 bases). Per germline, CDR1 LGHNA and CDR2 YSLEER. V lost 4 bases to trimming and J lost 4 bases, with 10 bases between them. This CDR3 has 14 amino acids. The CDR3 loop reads CASSRKGGTGELFF. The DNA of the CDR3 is TGCGCCAGCAGCCGGAAAGGGGGCACCGGGGAGCTGTTTTTT.

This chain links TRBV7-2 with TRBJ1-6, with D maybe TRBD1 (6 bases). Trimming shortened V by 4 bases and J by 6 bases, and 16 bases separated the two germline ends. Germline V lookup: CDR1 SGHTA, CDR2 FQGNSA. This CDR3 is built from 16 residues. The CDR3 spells CASSWGGRRVNSPLHF. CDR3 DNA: TGTGCCAGCAGCTGGGGGGGGCGCAGGGTTAATTCACCCCTCCACTTT.

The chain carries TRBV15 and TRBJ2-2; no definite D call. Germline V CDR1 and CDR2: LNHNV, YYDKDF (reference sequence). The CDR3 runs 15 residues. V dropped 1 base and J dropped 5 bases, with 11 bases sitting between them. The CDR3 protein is CATSRGQQGTGELFF. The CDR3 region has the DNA TGTGCCACCAGCAGAGGACAACAAGGGACCGGGGAGCTGTTTTTT. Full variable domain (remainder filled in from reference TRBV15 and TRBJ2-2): DAMVIQNPRYQVTQFGKPVTLSCSQTLNHNVMYWYQQKSSQAPKLLFHYYDKDFNNEADTPDNFQSRRPNTSFCFLDIRSPGLGDTAMYLCATSRGQQGTGELFFGEGSRLTVL.

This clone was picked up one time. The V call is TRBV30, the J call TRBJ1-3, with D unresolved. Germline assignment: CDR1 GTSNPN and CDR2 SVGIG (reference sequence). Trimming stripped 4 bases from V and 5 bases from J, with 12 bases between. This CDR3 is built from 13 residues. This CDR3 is CAWTQKSRNTIYF. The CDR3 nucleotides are TGTGCCTGGACCCAAAAATCGAGAAACACCATATATTTT.

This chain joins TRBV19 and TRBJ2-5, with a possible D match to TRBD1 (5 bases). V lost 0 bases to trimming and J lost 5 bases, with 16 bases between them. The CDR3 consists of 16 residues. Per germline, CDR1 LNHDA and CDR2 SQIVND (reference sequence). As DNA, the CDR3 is TGTGCCAGTAGTATAGAGAAGGGGATTTTTTCGGAGACCCAGTACTTC. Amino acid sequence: CASSIEKGIFSETQYF.

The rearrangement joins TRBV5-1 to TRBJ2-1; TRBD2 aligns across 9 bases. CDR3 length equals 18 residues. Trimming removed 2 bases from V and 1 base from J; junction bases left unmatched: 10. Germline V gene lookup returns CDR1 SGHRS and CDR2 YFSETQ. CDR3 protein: CASSFGTSSIASYNEQFF. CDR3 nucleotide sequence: TGCGCCAGCAGCTTCGGGACTAGCTCGATCGCTTCCTACAATGAGCAGTTCTTC.